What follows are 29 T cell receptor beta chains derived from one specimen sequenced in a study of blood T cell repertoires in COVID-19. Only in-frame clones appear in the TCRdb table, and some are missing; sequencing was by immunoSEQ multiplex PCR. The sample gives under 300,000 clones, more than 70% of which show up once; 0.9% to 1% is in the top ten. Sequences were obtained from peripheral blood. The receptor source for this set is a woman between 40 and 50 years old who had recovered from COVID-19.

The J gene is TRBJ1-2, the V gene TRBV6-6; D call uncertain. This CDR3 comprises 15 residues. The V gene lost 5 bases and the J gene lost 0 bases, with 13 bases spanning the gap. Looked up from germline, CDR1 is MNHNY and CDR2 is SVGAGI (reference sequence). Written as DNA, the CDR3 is TGTGCCAGCAGTCCACTACCGGAAGCTAACTATGGCTACACCTTC. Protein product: CASSPLPEANYGYTF.

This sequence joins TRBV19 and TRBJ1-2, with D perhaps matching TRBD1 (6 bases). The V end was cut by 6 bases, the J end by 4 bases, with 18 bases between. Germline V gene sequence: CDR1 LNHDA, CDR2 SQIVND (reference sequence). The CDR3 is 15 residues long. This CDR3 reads CASRPGGGHGYGYTF. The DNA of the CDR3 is TGTGCCAGTAGACCCGGGGGGGGGCATGGCTATGGCTACACCTTC.

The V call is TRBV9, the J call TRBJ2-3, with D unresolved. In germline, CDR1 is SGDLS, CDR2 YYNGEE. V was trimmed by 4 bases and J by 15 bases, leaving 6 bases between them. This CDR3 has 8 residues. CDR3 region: CASSPGYF. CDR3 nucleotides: TGTGCCAGCAGCCCTGGCTATTTT.

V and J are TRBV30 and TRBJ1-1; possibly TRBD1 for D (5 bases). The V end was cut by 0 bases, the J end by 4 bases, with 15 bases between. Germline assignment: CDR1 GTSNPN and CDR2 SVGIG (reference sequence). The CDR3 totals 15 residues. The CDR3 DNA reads TGTGCCTGGAGTGTACTGGGGGGGAGAGGCACTGAAGCTTTCTTT. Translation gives CAWSVLGGRGTEAFF. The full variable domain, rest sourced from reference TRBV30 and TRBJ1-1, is SQTIHQWPATLVQPVGSPLSLECTVEGTSNPNLYWYRQAAGRGLQLLFYSVGIGQISSEVPQNLSASRPQDRQFILSSKKLLLSDSGFYLCAWSVLGGRGTEAFFGQGTRLTVV.

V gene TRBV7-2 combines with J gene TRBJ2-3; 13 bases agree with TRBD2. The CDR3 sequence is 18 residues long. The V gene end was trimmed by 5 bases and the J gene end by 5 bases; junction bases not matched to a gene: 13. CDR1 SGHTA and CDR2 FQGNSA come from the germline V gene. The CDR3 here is CASSPASRLAGGGDTQYF. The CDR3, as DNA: TGTGCCAGCAGCCCAGCCAGCCGACTAGCGGGGGGTGGAGATACGCAGTATTTT.

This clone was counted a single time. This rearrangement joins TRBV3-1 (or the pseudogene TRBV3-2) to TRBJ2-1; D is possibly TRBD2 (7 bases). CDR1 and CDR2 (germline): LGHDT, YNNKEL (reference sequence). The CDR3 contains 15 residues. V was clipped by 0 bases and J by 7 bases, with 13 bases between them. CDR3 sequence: CASSQDRGGRNEQFF. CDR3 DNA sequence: TGTGCCAGCAGCCAAGATAGGGGGGGGCGGAATGAGCAGTTCTTC.

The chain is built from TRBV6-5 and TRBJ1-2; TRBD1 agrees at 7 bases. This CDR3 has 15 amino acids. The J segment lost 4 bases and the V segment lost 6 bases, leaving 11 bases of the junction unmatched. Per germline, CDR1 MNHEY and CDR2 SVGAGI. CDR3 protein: CASSSDSGQLYGYTF. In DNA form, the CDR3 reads TGTGCCAGCAGCTCCGACTCGGGACAGCTCTATGGCTACACCTTC.

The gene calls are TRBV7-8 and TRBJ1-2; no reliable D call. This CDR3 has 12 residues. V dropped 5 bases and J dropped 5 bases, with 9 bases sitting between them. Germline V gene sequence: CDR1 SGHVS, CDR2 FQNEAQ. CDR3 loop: CASSPREYGYTF. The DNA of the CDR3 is TGTGCCAGCAGCCCGCGGGAATATGGCTACACCTTC.

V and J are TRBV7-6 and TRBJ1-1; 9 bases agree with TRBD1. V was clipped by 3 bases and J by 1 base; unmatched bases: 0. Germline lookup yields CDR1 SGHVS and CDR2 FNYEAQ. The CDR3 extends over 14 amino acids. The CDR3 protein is CASSLGQGNTEAFF. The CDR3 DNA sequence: TGTGCCAGCAGCTTGGGACAGGGGAACACTGAAGCTTTCTTT.

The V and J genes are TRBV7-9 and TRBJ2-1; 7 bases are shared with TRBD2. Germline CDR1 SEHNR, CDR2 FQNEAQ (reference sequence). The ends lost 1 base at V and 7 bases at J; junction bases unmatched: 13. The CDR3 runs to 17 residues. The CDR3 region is CASSLGVGGPLGNEQFF. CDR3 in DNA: TGTGCCAGCAGCTTAGGGGTGGGAGGGCCCCTAGGGAATGAGCAGTTCTTC.

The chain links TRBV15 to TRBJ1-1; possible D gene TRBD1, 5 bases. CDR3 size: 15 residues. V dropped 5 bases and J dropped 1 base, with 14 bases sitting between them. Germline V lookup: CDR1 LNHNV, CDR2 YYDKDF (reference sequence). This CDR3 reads CATSARGGGNTEAFF. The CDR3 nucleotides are TGTGCCACCAGCGCCCGAGGCGGGGGGAACACTGAAGCTTTCTTT.

The CDR3 nucleotides are TGTGCCAGCAGTTTGGCCCAAGGGGGAACAGATACGCAGTATTTT. This sequence encodes CASSLAQGGTDTQYF. The gene calls are TRBV27 and TRBJ2-3, with D maybe TRBD1 (6 bases). Germline V gives CDR1 MNHEY, CDR2 SMNVEV (reference sequence). The CDR3 is 15 amino acids. With 3 bases removed from V and 3 bases from J, the gap between germline ends came to 13 bases.

In DNA form, the CDR3 reads TGTGCCAGCAGTCTATCGGGACAGGGGGCGCGGAGTGAGCAGTTCTTC. It yields the protein CASSLSGQGARSEQFF. This chain uses TRBV28 with TRBJ2-1; 12 bases match TRBD1. The junction had 11 bases not matched to a gene; V was cut back by 5 bases and J by 9 bases. CDR3 size: 16 residues. CDR1 is MDHEN, CDR2 SYDVKM, per germline.

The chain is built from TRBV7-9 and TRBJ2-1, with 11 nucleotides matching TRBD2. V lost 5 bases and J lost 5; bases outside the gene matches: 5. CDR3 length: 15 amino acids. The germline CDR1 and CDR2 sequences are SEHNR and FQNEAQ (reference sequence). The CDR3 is CASSPGTSGHNEQFF. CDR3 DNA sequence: TGTGCCAGCAGCCCAGGGACTAGCGGCCACAATGAGCAGTTCTTC.

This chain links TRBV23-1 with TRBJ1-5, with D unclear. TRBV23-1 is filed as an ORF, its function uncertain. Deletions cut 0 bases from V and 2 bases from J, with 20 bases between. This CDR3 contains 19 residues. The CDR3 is CASSQSRGWAAPGNQPQHF. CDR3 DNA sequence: TGCGCCAGCAGTCAATCACGGGGTTGGGCTGCCCCTGGCAATCAGCCCCAGCATTTT.

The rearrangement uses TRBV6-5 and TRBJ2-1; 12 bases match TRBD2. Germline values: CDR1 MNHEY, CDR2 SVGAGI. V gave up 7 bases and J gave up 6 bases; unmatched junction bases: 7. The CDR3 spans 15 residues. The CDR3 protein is CASTQTSGSTNEQFF. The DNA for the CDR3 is TGTGCCAGCACCCAGACTAGCGGGAGTACCAATGAGCAGTTCTTC.

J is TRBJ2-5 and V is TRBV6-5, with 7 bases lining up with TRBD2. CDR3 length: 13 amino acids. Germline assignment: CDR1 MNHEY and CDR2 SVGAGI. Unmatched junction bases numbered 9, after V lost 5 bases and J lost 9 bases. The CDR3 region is CASSTRDYDSQYF. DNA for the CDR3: TGTGCCAGCAGTACCCGGGACTACGATTCCCAGTACTTC.

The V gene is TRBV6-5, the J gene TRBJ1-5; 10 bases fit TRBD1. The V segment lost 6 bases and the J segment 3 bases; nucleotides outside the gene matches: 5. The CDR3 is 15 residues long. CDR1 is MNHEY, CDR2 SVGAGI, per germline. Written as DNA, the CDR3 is TGTGCCAGCAGACCCGGGACAGGGGCCAATCAGCCCCAGCATTTT. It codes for CASRPGTGANQPQHF.

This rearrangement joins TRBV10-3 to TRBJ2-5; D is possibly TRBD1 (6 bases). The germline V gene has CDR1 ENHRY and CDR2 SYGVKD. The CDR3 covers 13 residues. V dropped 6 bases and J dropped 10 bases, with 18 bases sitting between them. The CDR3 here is CAIRQDRTADQYF. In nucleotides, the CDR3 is TGTGCCATCAGACAAGACAGGACCGCCGACCAGTACTTC.

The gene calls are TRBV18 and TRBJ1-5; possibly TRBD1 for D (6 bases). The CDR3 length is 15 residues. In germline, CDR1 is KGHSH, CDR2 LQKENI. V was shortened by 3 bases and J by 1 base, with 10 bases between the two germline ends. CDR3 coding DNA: TGTGCCAGCTCACCGAGCCAGGGGAGCAATCAGCCCCAGCATTTT. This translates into CASSPSQGSNQPQHF. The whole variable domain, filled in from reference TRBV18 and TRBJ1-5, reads NAGVMQNPRHLVRRRGQEARLRCSPMKGHSHVYWYRQLPEEGLKFMVYLQKENIIDESGMPKERFSAEFPKEGPSILRIQQVVRGDSAAYFCASSPSQGSNQPQHFGDGTRLSIL.

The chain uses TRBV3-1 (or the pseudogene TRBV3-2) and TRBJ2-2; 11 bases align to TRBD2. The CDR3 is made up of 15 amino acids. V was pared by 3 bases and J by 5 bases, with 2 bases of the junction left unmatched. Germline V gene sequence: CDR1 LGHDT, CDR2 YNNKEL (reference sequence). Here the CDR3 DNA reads TGTGCCAGCAGCCAGGGACTAGCGGTTACCGGGGAGCTGTTTTTT. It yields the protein CASSQGLAVTGELFF.

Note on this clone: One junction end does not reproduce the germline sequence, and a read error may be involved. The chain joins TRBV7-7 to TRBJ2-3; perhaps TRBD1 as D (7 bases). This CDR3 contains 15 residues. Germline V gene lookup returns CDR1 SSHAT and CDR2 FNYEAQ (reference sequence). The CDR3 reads CASSAGGQSTDTQYF. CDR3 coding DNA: TGTGCTAGCAGCGCCGGGGGACAGTCCACAGATACGCAGTATTTT.

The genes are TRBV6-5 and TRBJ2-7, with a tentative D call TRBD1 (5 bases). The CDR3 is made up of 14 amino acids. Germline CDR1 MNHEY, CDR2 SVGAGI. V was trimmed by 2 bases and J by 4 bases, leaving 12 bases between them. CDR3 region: CASSYGQGGYEQYF. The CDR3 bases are TGTGCCAGCAGTTACGGGCAGGGTGGATACGAGCAGTACTTC.

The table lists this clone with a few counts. DNA for the CDR3: TGTGCCAGCAGCCCCTGGACAGGGAGTGGGTATGGCTACACCTTC. It codes for CASSPWTGSGYGYTF. The chain employs TRBV11-2 and TRBJ1-2, with 8 bases fitting TRBD1. The germline CDR1 and CDR2 sequences are SGHAT and FQNNGV. V lost 5 bases, J lost 5 bases, and 10 bases stayed unmatched. This CDR3 spans 15 amino acids. The variable domain in full, completed from reference TRBV11-2 and TRBJ1-2, reads EAGVAQSPRYKIIEKRQSVAFWCNPISGHATLYWYQQILGQGPKLLIQFQNNGVVDDSQLPKDRFSAERLKGVDSTLKIQPAKLEDSAVYLCASSPWTGSGYGYTFGSGTRLTVV.

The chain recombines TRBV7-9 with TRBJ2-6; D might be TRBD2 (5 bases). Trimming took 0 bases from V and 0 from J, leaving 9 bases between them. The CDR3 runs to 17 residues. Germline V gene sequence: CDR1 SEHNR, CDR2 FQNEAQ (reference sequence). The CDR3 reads CASSLAATSSGANVLTF. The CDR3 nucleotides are TGTGCCAGCAGCTTAGCGGCAACTAGCTCTGGGGCCAACGTCCTGACTTTC.

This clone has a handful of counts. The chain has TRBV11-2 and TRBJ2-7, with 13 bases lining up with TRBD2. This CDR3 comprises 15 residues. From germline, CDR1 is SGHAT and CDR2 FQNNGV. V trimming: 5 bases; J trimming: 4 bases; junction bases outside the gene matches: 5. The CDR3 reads CASSRTSGSFYEQYF. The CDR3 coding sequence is TGTGCCAGCAGCCGGACTAGCGGGAGTTTTTACGAGCAGTACTTC.

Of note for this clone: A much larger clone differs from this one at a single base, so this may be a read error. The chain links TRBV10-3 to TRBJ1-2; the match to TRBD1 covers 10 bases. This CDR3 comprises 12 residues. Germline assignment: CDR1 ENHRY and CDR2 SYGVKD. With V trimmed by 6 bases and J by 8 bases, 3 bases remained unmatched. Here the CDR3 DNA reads TGTGCCATCAGCCCGACAGGGGGCGGCTACACCTTC. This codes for CAISPTGGGYTF.

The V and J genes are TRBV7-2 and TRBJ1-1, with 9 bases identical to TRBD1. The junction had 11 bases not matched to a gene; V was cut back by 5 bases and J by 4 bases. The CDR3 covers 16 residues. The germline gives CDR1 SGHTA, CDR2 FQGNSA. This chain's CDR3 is CASSPQPQGAGTEAFF. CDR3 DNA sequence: TGTGCCAGCAGCCCGCAGCCACAGGGGGCAGGCACTGAAGCTTTCTTT.

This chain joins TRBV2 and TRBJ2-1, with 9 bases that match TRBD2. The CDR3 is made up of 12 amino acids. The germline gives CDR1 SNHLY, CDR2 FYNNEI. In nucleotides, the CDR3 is TGTGGGAGCGGGAGGCTCGAAGGTGAGCAGTTCTTC. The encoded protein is CGSGRLEGEQFF. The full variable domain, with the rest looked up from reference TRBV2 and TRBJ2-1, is EPEVTQTPSHQVTQMGQEVILRCVPISNHLYFYWYRQILGQKVEFLVSFYNNEISEKSEIFDDQFSVERPDGSNFTLKIRSTKLEDSAMYFCGSGRLEGEQFFGPGTRLTVL.